This T cell receptor beta chain was sequenced during a study of T cell responses to AZD1222 COVID-19 vaccine. As for the study in general: Pooled in the analysis were second doses at about 4 or about 12 weeks. Study-wide results and limits: Of spike-specific TCRs, nearly half reportedly target regions left unmutated in variants.

As regards this clone: No antigen is known for it.

Profiling relied on immunoSEQ multiplex PCR, and the TCRdb table lists in-frame clones only, not all of them. The table shows 95,000 to 150,000 clones, with about 92% occurring only once. CDR3 length: 14 residues. Germline V gene sequence: CDR1 SGHTA, CDR2 FQGNSA. Deletions cut 1 base from V and 5 bases from J, with 11 bases between. This clonotype was sampled from an adult in good health. The sequenced sample was peripheral blood, obtained on day 0 of AZD1222 vaccination. The gene calls are TRBV7-2 and TRBJ2-5; D is uncertain. CDR3 sequence: CASSLVGYSETQYF. The CDR3 DNA is TGTGCCAGCAGCTTAGTGGGATATAGTGAGACCCAGTACTTC.